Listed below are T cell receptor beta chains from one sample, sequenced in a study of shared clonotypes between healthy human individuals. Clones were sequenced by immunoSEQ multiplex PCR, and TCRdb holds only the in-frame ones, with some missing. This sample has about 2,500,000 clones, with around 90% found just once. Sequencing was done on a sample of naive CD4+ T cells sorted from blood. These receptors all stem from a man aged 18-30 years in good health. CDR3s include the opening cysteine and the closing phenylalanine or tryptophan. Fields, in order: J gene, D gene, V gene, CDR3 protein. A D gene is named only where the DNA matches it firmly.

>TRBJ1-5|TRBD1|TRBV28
CASRTGGQPQHF
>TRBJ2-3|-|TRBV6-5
CASSYSGSITDTQYF
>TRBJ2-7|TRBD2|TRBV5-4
CASSTGPGLAVSSLGYEQYF
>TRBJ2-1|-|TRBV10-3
CAIRDDNEQFF
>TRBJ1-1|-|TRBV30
CAWRGLRGGSEAFF
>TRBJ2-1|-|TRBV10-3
CASGASEPYNEQFF
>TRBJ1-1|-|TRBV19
CASSAWEVGLNTEAFF
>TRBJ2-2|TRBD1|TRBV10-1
CASSTQGVAGELFF
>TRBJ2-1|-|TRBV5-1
CASSLDGGGYNEQFF
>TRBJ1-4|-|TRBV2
CASSAGTGPTNEKLFF
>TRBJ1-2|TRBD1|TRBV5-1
CASSSQGDDGYTF
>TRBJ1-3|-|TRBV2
CASRGGGSGNTIYF
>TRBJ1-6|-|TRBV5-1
CASSLGTADPSNSPLHF
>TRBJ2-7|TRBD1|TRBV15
CATSGGPGQGSYEQYF
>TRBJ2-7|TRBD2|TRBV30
CAWSGGRTSGGSYEQYF
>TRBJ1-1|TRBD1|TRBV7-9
CASSRQGATEAFF
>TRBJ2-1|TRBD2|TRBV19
CASSSRGGLAGSDEQFF
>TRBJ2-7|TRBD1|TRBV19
CASSPDRTIYEQYF
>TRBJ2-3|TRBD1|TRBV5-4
CASSPDRSTDTQYF
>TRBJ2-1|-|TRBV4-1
CASSQEEGQNEQFF
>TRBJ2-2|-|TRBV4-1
CASSQARGTGELFF
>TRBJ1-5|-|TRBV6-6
CASSYGGNQPQHF
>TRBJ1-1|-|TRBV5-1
CASSLSGPQANTEAFF
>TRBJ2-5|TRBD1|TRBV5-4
CASSSRQGGETQYF
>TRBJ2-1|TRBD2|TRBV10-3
CAISGGGASGSYEQFF
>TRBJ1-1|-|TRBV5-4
CASAPRGGRWDTEAFF